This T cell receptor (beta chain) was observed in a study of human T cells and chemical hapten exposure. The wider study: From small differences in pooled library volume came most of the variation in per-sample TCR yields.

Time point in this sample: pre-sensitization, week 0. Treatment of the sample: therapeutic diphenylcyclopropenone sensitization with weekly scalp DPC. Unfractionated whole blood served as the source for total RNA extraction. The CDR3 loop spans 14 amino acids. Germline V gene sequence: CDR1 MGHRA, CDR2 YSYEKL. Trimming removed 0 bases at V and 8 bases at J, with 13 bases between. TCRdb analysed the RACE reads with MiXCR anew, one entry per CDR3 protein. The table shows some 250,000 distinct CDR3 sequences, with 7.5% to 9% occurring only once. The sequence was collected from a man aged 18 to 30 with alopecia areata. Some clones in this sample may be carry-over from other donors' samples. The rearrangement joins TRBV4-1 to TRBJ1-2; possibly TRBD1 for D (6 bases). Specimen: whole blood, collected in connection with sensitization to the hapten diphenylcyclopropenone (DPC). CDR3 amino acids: CASSQDRGARGYTF. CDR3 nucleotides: TGCGCCAGCAGCCAAGATCGGGGGGCGCGGGGCTACACCTTC.